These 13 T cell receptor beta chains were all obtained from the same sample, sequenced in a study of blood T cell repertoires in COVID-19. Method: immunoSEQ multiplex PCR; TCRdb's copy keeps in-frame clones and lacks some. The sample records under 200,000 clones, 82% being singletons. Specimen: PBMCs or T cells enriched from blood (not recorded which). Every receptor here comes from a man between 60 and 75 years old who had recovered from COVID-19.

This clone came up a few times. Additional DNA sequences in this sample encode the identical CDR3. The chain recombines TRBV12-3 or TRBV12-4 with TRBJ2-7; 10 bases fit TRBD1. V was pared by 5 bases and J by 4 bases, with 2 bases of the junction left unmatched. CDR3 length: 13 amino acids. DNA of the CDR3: TGTGCCAGCAGTCCGGGACAGGGGTACGAGCAGTACTTC. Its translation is CASSPGQGYEQYF.

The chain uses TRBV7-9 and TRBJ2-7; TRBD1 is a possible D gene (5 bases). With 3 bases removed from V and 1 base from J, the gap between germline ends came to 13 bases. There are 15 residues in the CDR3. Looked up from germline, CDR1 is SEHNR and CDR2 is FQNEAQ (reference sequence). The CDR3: CASSFQGSYSYEQYF. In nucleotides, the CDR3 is TGTGCCAGCAGCTTTCAGGGATCCTATTCCTACGAGCAGTACTTC. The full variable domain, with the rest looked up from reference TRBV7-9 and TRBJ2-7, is DTGVSQNPRHKITKRGQNVTFRCDPISEHNRLYWYRQTLGQGPEFLTYFQNEAQLEKSRLLSDRFSAERPKGSFSTLEIQRTEQGDSAMYLCASSFQGSYSYEQYFGPGTRLTVT.

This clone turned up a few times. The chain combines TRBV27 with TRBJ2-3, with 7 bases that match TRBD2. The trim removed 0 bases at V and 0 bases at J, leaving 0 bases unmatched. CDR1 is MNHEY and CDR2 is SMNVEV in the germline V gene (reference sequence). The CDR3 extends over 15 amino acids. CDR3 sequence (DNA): TGTGCCAGCAGTTTATCGGGACTAAGCACAGATACGCAGTATTTT. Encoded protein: CASSLSGLSTDTQYF.

The CDR3 loop reads CAIRGGQGDYEQYF. The CDR3 coding sequence is TGTGCCATCAGAGGAGGACAGGGGGACTACGAGCAGTACTTC. The gene calls are TRBV10-3 and TRBJ2-7; TRBD1 matches 10 bases. The CDR3 loop spans 14 amino acids. The junction had 5 bases not matched to a gene; V was cut back by 6 bases and J by 3 bases. Germline CDR1 reads ENHRY; CDR2 reads SYGVKD.

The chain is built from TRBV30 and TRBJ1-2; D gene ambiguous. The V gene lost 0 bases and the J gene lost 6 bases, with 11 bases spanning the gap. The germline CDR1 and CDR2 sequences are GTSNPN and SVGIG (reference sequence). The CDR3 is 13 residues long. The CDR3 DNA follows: TGTGCCTGGAGTGTACGGCCCGGGGATGGCTACACCTTC. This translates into CAWSVRPGDGYTF.

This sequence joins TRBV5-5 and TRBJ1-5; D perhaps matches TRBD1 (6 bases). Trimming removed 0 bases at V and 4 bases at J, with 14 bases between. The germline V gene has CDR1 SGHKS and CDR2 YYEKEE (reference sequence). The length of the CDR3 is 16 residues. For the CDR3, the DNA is TGTGCCAGCAGCTTGGCCAACCAGGGGCCTAATCAGCCCCAGCATTTT. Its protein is CASSLANQGPNQPQHF.

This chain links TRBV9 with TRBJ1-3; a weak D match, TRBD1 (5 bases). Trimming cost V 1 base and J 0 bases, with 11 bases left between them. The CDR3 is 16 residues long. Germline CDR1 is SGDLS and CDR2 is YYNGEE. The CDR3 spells CASSVLGPDSGNTIYF. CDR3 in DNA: TGTGCCAGCAGCGTACTGGGGCCGGACTCTGGAAACACCATATATTTT.

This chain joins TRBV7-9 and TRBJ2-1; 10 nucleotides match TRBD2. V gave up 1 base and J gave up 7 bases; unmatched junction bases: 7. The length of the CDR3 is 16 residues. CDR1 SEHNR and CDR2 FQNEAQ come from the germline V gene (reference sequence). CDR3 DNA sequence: TGTGCCAGCAGCTTAGTTGGTCTAGCGGGAGAGAATGAGCAGTTCTTC. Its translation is CASSLVGLAGENEQFF. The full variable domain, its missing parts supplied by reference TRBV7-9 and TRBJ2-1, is DTGVSQNPRHKITKRGQNVTFRCDPISEHNRLYWYRQTLGQGPEFLTYFQNEAQLEKSRLLSDRFSAERPKGSFSTLEIQRTEQGDSAMYLCASSLVGLAGENEQFFGPGTRLTVL.

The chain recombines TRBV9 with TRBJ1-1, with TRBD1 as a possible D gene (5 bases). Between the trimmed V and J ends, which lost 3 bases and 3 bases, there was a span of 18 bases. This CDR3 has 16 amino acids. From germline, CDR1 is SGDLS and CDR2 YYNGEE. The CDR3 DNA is TGTGCCAGCAGCGAGGGGTCGATGGGTATCGACACTGAAGCTTTCTTT. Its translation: CASSEGSMGIDTEAFF. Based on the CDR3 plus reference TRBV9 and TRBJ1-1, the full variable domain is DSGVTQTPKHLITATGQRVTLRCSPRSGDLSVYWYQQSLDQGLQFLIQYYNGEERAKGNILERFSAQQFPDLHSELNLSSLELGDSALYFCASSEGSMGIDTEAFFGQGTRLTVV.

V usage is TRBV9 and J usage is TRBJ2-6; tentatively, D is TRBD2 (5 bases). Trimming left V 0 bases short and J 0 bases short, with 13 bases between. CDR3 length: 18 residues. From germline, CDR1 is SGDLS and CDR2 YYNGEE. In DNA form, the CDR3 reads TGTGCCAGCAGCGTAGCCCCAGGCGGGCACTCTGGGGCCAACGTCCTGACTTTC. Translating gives CASSVAPGGHSGANVLTF.

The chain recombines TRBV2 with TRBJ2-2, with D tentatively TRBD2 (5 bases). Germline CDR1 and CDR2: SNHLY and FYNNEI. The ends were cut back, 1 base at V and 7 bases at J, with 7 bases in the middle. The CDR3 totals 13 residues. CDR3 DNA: TGTGCCAGCAGTGAAGTCCGGGGCGGGGAGCTGTTTTTT. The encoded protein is CASSEVRGGELFF.

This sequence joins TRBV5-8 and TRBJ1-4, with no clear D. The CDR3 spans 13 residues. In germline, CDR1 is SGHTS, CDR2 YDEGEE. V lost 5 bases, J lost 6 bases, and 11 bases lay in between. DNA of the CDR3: TGTGCCAGCAGGCCGGCCGGGTATGAAAAACTGTTTTTT. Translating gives CASRPAGYEKLFF.

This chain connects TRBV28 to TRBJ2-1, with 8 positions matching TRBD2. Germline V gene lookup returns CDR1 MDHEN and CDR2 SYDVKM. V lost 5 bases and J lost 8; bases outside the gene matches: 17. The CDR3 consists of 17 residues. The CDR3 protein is CASSPLRMRGAVDEQFF. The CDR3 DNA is TGTGCCAGCAGTCCCCTCCGGATGCGGGGGGCGGTTGATGAGCAGTTCTTC.